Below are 6 T cell receptor beta chains sequenced from a single sample in a study of glioma-infiltrating T cells. The iRepertoire nested amplicon-rescue multiplex PCR amplified TCR alpha and beta CDR3s from RNA. In TCRdb, the multiplex PCR reads were re-called with MiXCR into one record per CDR3 protein. This repertoire shows about 380,000 distinct CDR3 sequences, less than 50% found once; its top ten account for 9.5% to 15%. The sample was glioma tissue, nonneoplastic brain tissue, or PBMCs (not recorded which). The source of these receptors is a human donor with low-grade glioma or glioblastoma, undergoing nonglioma brain surgery, or in good health (not recorded which).

This clonotype was detected ten times or more. The chain's CDR3 is CASSPGLGDQPQHF. In nucleotides, the CDR3 is TGTGCCAGCAGTCCAGGGCTGGGAGATCAGCCCCAGCATTTT. V usage is TRBV27 and J usage is TRBJ1-5, with D perhaps TRBD1 (5 bases). Trimming removed 5 bases from V and 5 bases from J, with 13 bases in between. The germline CDR1 and CDR2 sequences are MNHEY and SMNVEV (reference sequence). The CDR3 is 14 amino acids.

This chain joins TRBV4-1 and TRBJ1-1; tentatively, D is TRBD1 (5 bases). Germline values: CDR1 MGHRA, CDR2 YSYEKL. Trimming removed 5 bases from V and 3 bases from J, with 19 bases in between. CDR3 length equals 16 residues. The CDR3 region is CASSMGFQGPDTEAFF. CDR3 sequence (DNA): TGCGCCAGCAGCATGGGATTCCAGGGTCCAGACACTGAAGCTTTCTTT.

Worth noting for this clonotype: This may stem from a read error, because a much larger clone lies one nucleotide away. The chain links TRBV28 to TRBJ1-1; D gene ambiguous. The germline gives CDR1 MDHEN, CDR2 SYDVKM. The CDR3 is made up of 14 amino acids. The V end lost 5 bases, the J end lost 3 bases, and 13 bases lay between the germline ends. CDR3 region: CASSPTDDHTEAFF. The CDR3 nucleotides are TGTGCCAGCAGTCCTACAGACGATCACACTGAAGCTTTCTTT.

This clonotype was counted ten times or more. J is TRBJ2-7 and V is TRBV28, with 8 nucleotides matching TRBD1. The CDR3 spans 13 residues. Germline lookup yields CDR1 MDHEN and CDR2 SYDVKM. The V and J ends lost 3 bases and 3 bases, in that order; junction bases with no gene match: 1. This chain's CDR3 is CASSLDRDYEQYF. CDR3 nucleotides: TGTGCCAGCAGTTTGGACAGGGACTACGAGCAGTACTTC.

A note on this clonotype: This may stem from a read error, because a much larger clone lies one nucleotide away. The rearrangement uses TRBV15 and TRBJ1-5; the D is unclear. CDR3 length: 13 residues. Germline assignment: CDR1 LNHNV and CDR2 YYDKDF (reference sequence). The CDR3 protein is CATSKSFNKPQHF. CDR3 bases: TGTGCCACCAGCAAATCTTTCAATAAGCCCCAGCATTTT.

A few counts support this clonotype. This chain links TRBV7-2 with TRBJ1-2; TRBD1 agrees at 8 bases. With V trimmed by 5 bases and J by 5 bases, 4 bases remained unmatched. The CDR3 spans 13 residues. Germline V lookup: CDR1 SGHTA, CDR2 FQGNSA. CDR3 nucleotide sequence: TGTGCCAGCAGCCGACAGGGGTGGTATGGCTACACCTTC. Its translation is CASSRQGWYGYTF. The variable domain in full, with the rest retrieved from reference TRBV7-2 and TRBJ1-2, is GAGVSQSPSNKVTEKGKDVELRCDPISGHTALYWYRQSLGQGLEFLIYFQGNSAPDKSGLPSDRFSAERTGGSVSTLTIQRTQQEDSAVYLCASSRQGWYGYTFGSGTRLTVV.